This T cell receptor (beta chain) was captured by sequencing in a study of response to subunit inactivated influenza vaccine. TCRdb re-called the RT-PCR reads through MiXCR, storing one row per CDR3 protein. The table shows almost 250,000 distinct CDR3 sequences, with about 12% occurring only once. The CDR3 has 15 amino acids. V lost 0 bases to trimming and J lost 7 bases, with 13 bases between them. In germline, CDR1 is DFQATT, CDR2 SNEGSKA (reference sequence). The sequence was collected from a man between 45 and 60 years old who received an inactivated influenza vaccine. The rearrangement joins TRBV20-1 to TRBJ1-6; no firm D call. The material sequenced was non-naive T cells sorted from PBMCs, taken about 14 days before vaccination. CDR3 sequence (DNA): TGCAGTGCTAGAGATTTCAGGATCAGGAATTCACCCCTCCACTTT. This translates into CSARDFRIRNSPLHF.